A single TCR beta chain is shown here with its context. The TCR beta CDR3 regions underwent amplification from RNA transcripts. First-round RT-PCR with HTBI primers preceded a second-round multiplex PCR. Via MiXCR, TCRdb re-called the multiplex PCR reads, giving one row per CDR3 protein. The sample consists of 230,000 or so distinct CDR3 sequences, 40% to 50% of them appearing once. This sample is drawn from a study of Graves' ophthalmopathy and Graves' hyperthyroidism. Sequencing was carried out using peripheral blood. The TCR was taken from an adult man with Graves' ophthalmopathy.

CDR3 residues: CASSLEQITNTGELFF. The CDR3 nucleotides are TGTGCCAGCAGCTTAGAACAGATAACGAACACCGGGGAGCTGTTTTTT. The rearrangement uses TRBV2 and TRBJ2-2, with unresolved D. The CDR3 totals 16 residues. Germline CDR1 is SNHLY and CDR2 is FYNNEI. V was pared by 6 bases and J by 0 bases, with 14 bases between.